This T cell receptor beta chain is from a study of blood T cell repertoires in COVID-19 (dated by TCRdb to the early 2020s). For context, the study as a whole: Collaborator samples came from the United States, Italy and Spain and covered acute and convalescent phases of COVID-19. The prospective study material was composed of cDNA or gDNA derived from T cells, B-cell-depleted T cells, or PBMCs. The samples were drawn from the first 160 participants of the ongoing ImmuneRACE study and from some 1,300 subjects provided by 6 global collaborators. The repertoires were made available in a free public database intended to serve as a resource for research on the immune response to SARS-CoV-2. A de-identified subject ID, COVID-19 status, age in years and sex were almost always included in the sample metadata. Where available, HLA class I and class II types were obtained from metadata supplied by the sample provider rather than from assay-based typing. The dataset comprised deeply sampled blood TCRbeta repertoires from subjects exposed to, actively infected with, or recovered from COVID-19.

This clone was counted once. The target of this receptor is not known. Within one base of it there is no much larger clone, and no base qualities were kept. Participants in the prospective study were aged roughly 18 to 89 years, lived in 20 to 30 United States geographic areas, and enrolled through a virtual design. In the prospective study, cohorts were assigned on the basis of participant-reported clinical history obtained from a screening survey and a study questionnaire. Recovered participants in ImmuneRACE Cohort 3 were defined as having two consecutive negative NP/OP PCR tests, clearance from a healthcare professional, or resolution of symptoms. In the prospective study, mobile phlebotomists collected whole blood, serum and a nasopharyngeal or oropharyngeal swab from each participant. Prospective study participants could optionally give additional blood draws and questionnaires over an approximately two-month period. Prospective study blood samples were shipped either frozen or at room temperature before DNA extraction.

The paper's findings and limits, for the study overall: Clinical and demographic metadata were provided uncurated, with the amount varying by source and participant.

From the cysteine up to the phenylalanine, the CDR3 has a length of 19 residues. The DNA shown is the 57-base CDR3, in frame from base 1. The immunoSEQ Assay, a bias-controlled multiplex PCR, was used to amplify TCRbeta CDR3 regions from genomic DNA. The source study handled its data this way. Nucleated cell counts per sample were estimated from amplification of reference gene primers within the assay. Sequence reads were collapsed and filtered to measure the absolute abundance of every unique TCRbeta CDR3 rearrangement. Productive Simpson clonality was computed per sample as the square root of Simpson's diversity index over productive rearrangements. TCRdb limited this immuneACCESS table to in-frame rearrangements with V and J called. A share of clones is missing; checked studies link under half to unresolved V genes, and the rest is unexplained. The V and J calls and clone size come from that table; D and trimming were worked out from the DNA. Across this sample there are roughly 46,000 clones, with 70% to 90% seen only once. The ten largest account for approximately 3.1% of the sample.

The clonotype comes from a woman aged 50 to 60 who had recovered from COVID-19. The rearrangement combines TRBV7-5 with TRBJ2-3; the D call TRBD1 from the table was never checked on the DNA. TRBV7-5 is given as a pseudogene. The sample comprised PBMCs or T cells enriched from blood (not recorded which). The CDR3 has the sequence CARSLVWDRRGSREDTQYF. The DNA is as follows: TGTGCCAGAAGCTTAGTCTGGGACAGACGGGGTTCCCGTGAAGATACGCAGTATTTT.